Listed below are T cell receptor beta chains from one sample, sequenced in a study of blood T cells in healthy people across ages. TCRdb re-analysed the 5' RACE reads in MiXCR, keeping a single row per CDR3 protein. Of about a million distinct CDR3 sequences in the sample, more than 30% were seen once. Input material: blood. These receptors originate from a man between 18 and 29 years old in good health. The CDR3 runs from the conserved cysteine through the conserved F or W. The D gene is left open where the match is weak. Clone size is given for some rows only: seen once, a few or many times, or a class if the clone is expanded.

NA,TRBV4-2,TRBJ2-5,NA,TGTGCCAGCAGCCAACCCATGGAGACCCAGTACTTC,CASSQPMETQYF
NA,TRBV12-3/TRBV12-4,TRBJ2-7,NA,TGTGCCAGCAGCCCCGGGACGTCCTGCGAGCAGTACTTC,CASSPGTSCEQYF
NA,TRBV7-6,TRBJ2-2,NA,TGTGCCAGCAGCCCCGACAGAATGAACACCGGGGAGCTGTTTTTT,CASSPDRMNTGELFF
NA,TRBV6-6,TRBJ1-5,few,TGTGCCAGCAGTTTTTTGTGGGGTCAGCCCCAGCATTTT,CASSFLWGQPQHF
NA,TRBV6-2/TRBV6-3,TRBJ2-1,few,TGTGCCAGCAGTCGGACCGAAGTGGGGCACAATGAGCAGTTCTTC,CASSRTEVGHNEQFF
NA,TRBV11-2,TRBJ2-7,NA,TGTGCCAGCAGCGCTGGACTCAACAATGAGCAGTACTTC,CASSAGLNNEQYF
NA,TRBV12-3/TRBV12-4,TRBJ2-7,NA,TGTGCCAGTTCCCGAGGCGGGACAGAGGGCTACGAGCAGTACTTC,CASSRGGTEGYEQYF
NA,TRBV5-5,TRBJ2-5,NA,TGTGCCAGCAGCTTGGAGAACAGGGTTTTCGAGACCCAGTACTTC,CASSLENRVFETQYF
TRBD1,TRBV29-1,TRBJ1-2,few,TGCAGCGTTGAAGACCCGGGACAGTTCTATGGCTACACCTTC,CSVEDPGQFYGYTF
NA,TRBV5-6,TRBJ1-2,few,TGTGCCAGCAGGTTCGACAGGCTAACTAACTATGGCTACACCTTC,CASRFDRLTNYGYTF
NA,TRBV7-9,TRBJ2-1,NA,TGTGCCAGCTTCATTGGACCTAACAATGGGCAGTTCTTC,CASFIGPNNGQFF
NA,TRBV5-1,TRBJ2-3,few,TGTGCCAGCAGCCAGGCTGTGTACACAGATCCGCAGTATTTT,CASSQAVYTDPQYF
NA,TRBV7-2,TRBJ1-2,many,TGTGCCAGCAGCAAACCGGGACCGAGCTATGGCTACACCTTC,CASSKPGPSYGYTF
NA,TRBV10-3,TRBJ1-2,NA,TGTGCCATCAGTGAGTCGGGAGGGGGATTTGGCTACACCTTC,CAISESGGGFGYTF
TRBD1,TRBV7-9,TRBJ1-1,NA,TGTGCCAGCAGCTCAAGGACAGGGACTGCTGAAGCTTTCTTT,CASSSRTGTAEAFF
TRBD1,TRBV4-1,TRBJ2-3,NA,TGCGCCAGCAGCCTAGGAGACAGGGTGAGAACAGATACGCAGTATTTT,CASSLGDRVRTDTQYF
NA,TRBV5-1,TRBJ2-3,few,TGCGCCAGCAGCTTCGGATTCACTAGCACAGATACGCAGTATTTT,CASSFGFTSTDTQYF
NA,TRBV20-1,TRBJ1-5,NA,TGCAGTGCTAGTGGCGAGGTTTATAGCAATCAGCCCCAGCATTTT,CSASGEVYSNQPQHF
NA,TRBV7-9,TRBJ1-5,few,TGTGCCAGCAGCTCCGGCGGGGACACCCAGCATTTT,CASSSGGDTQHF
NA,TRBV6-5,TRBJ2-3,few,TGTGCCAGCAGCCGCACACCAGATACGCAGTATTTT,CASSRTPDTQYF
NA,TRBV6-5,TRBJ2-1,few,TGTGCCAGCAGTTACATGAGAGGCTACAATGAGCAGTTCTTC,CASSYMRGYNEQFF
TRBD2,TRBV9,TRBJ2-7,NA,TGTGCCAGCAGCGTAGGAGCGGGGGGGCTATACGAGCAGTACTTC,CASSVGAGGLYEQYF
NA,TRBV12-3/TRBV12-4,TRBJ2-3,few,TGTGCCAGCAGTTTTACGGGGGGCACAGATACGCAGTATTTT,CASSFTGGTDTQYF
NA,TRBV19,TRBJ2-5,NA,TGTGCCAGTAGTAGTTTGGCCCAAGAGACCCAGTACTTC,CASSSLAQETQYF
NA,TRBV6-1,TRBJ1-5,few,TGTGCCAGCAGACAGGGTCTTGGGGGCAATCAGCCCCAGCATTTT,CASRQGLGGNQPQHF
NA,TRBV4-3,TRBJ2-6,few,TGCGCCAGCAGCCAATATACTTCAGTGCAGGGAACTGGGGCCAACGTCCTGACTTTC,CASSQYTSVQGTGANVLTF
NA,TRBV12-3/TRBV12-4,TRBJ1-4,many,TGTGCCAGCAGTTTACGAGGGAATGAAAAACTGTTTTTT,CASSLRGNEKLFF
NA,TRBV5-6,TRBJ1-1,NA,TGTGCCAGCAGCTTGGCCCAGACAGACGGTTTCTTT,CASSLAQTDGFF
TRBD2,TRBV4-1,TRBJ2-7,few,TGCGCCAGCAGCCATCCGGGACTAGCGGGGTTCGAGCAGTACTTC,CASSHPGLAGFEQYF
NA,TRBV29-1,TRBJ2-2,NA,TGCAGCGTTGGTCCGTTGGGAACAGGCGGGGAGCTGTTTTTT,CSVGPLGTGGELFF
TRBD2,TRBV7-2,TRBJ2-3,many,TGTGCCAGCAGTTTAGGCGGGGGAGGCACAGATACGCAGTATTTT,CASSLGGGGTDTQYF
NA,TRBV4-3,TRBJ1-1,NA,TGCGCCAGCAGCCAAGTGGTCACGTTGGGTTTTGAAGCTTTCTTT,CASSQVVTLGFEAFF
TRBD2,TRBV13,TRBJ2-3,NA,TGTGCCAGCAGCTCAGCGGGGGCCCTGCTGACGCAGTATTTT,CASSSAGALLTQYF
NA,TRBV7-9,TRBJ2-2,NA,TGTGCCAGCAGCTTGAGCGTCCTGAACACCGGGGAGCTGTTTTTT,CASSLSVLNTGELFF
TRBD2,TRBV20-1,TRBJ2-1,few,TGCAGTGCTAAGCCCAGACTAGCGGGGCGGTATTTTTCTGAGCAGTTCTTC,CSAKPRLAGRYFSEQFF
NA,TRBV6-5,TRBJ1-6,NA,TGTGCCAGCAAGCGTCAGGGGTATTCACCCCTCCACTTT,CASKRQGYSPLHF
TRBD1,TRBV29-1,TRBJ1-2,NA,TGCAGCGTTGAAGGTCGCTGGGACAGGAACTATGGCTACACCTTC,CSVEGRWDRNYGYTF
TRBD2,TRBV3-1,TRBJ2-1,few,TGTGCCAGCAGCCAAGAGGGACCGGGACTAGGTTCCCCCGGGTCCTACAATGAGCAGTTCTTC,CASSQEGPGLGSPGSYNEQFF
TRBD2,TRBV20-1,TRBJ2-1,NA,TGCAGTGCTAGCCCTAGAGGGCGGGGGGGCCGTCTAAATGAGCAGTTCTTC,CSASPRGRGGRLNEQFF
NA,TRBV2,TRBJ1-6,NA,TGTGCCAGCAGACCTCAGGGGTATAATTCACCCCTCCACTTT,CASRPQGYNSPLHF